These 29 T cell receptor beta chains came from one sample sequenced in a study of blood T cell repertoires in COVID-19. This table comes from immunoSEQ multiplex PCR, and its TCRdb copy is limited to in-frame clones, with some not included. Of around 140,000 clones detected, more than 65% appear once; the ten largest clones hold 3.5% to 4.5%. Input material: peripheral blood. The receptors derive from a woman aged 55-70 years with acute or convalescent COVID-19.

The rearrangement joins TRBV5-1 to TRBJ1-3; maybe TRBD1 (6 bases). V lost 0 bases, J lost 9 bases, and 10 bases lay in between. The length of the CDR3 is 13 residues. The germline gives CDR1 SGHRS, CDR2 YFSETQ. The CDR3 DNA sequence: TGCGCCAGCAGCTTGGAACAGGGTGGCACCATATATTTT. Translation: CASSLEQGGTIYF. Combining the CDR3 with reference TRBV5-1 and TRBJ1-3 gives the whole variable domain KAGVTQTPRYLIKTRGQQVTLSCSPISGHRSVSWYQQTPGQGLQFLFEYFSETQRNKGNFPGRFSGRQFSNSRSEMNVSTLELGDSALYLCASSLEQGGTIYFGEGSWLTVV.

This clone is a singleton in its sample. Written as DNA, the CDR3 is TGTGCCAGCAGCTTGGGAATATCAGACAGAGAAGCTTTCTTT. As protein: CASSLGISDREAFF. The chain employs TRBV7-8 and TRBJ1-1; D perhaps matches TRBD1 (5 bases). This CDR3 has 14 amino acids. Germline loops: CDR1 SGHVS, CDR2 FQNEAQ. Trimming took 3 bases from V and 8 from J, leaving 16 bases between them.

The chain carries TRBV24-1 and TRBJ2-7; D gene uncertain. There are 12 residues in the CDR3. Germline V gives CDR1 KGHDR, CDR2 SFDVKD. Trimming took off 4 bases at V and 5 bases at J, with 8 bases between the two ends. The CDR3 coding sequence is TGTGCCACCAGTGACCATACAAACGAGCAGTACTTC. Translation: CATSDHTNEQYF.

In this sample, this clone turned up once. The rearrangement links TRBV7-2 to TRBJ2-3; 10 bases agree with TRBD1. V lost 2 bases to trimming and J lost 1 base; unmatched junction nucleotides: 9. The CDR3 sequence is 18 residues long. CDR1 SGHTA and CDR2 FQGNSA come from the germline V gene. For the CDR3, the DNA is TGTGCCAGCAGCTTATTAGGTTTGGGGACAGGGGGCACAGATACGCAGTATTTT. Amino acid sequence: CASSLLGLGTGGTDTQYF.

The chain recombines TRBV19 with TRBJ2-1, with D perhaps TRBD1 (6 bases). V lost 4 bases and J lost 8, with 15 bases in between. Looked up from germline, CDR1 is LNHDA and CDR2 is SQIVND (reference sequence). The length of the CDR3 is 14 residues. The CDR3 loop reads CASSRQAQWDEQFF. The CDR3 nucleotides read TGTGCCAGTAGTAGACAGGCCCAATGGGATGAGCAGTTCTTC.

The gene calls are TRBV12-3 or TRBV12-4 and TRBJ1-2, with D uncertain. V was shortened by 10 bases and J by 1 base, with 13 bases between the two germline ends. CDR3 length equals 13 residues. This chain's CDR3 is CAIGVGINYGYTF. The CDR3 bases are TGTGCCATCGGGGTAGGGATTAACTATGGCTACACCTTC.

The V call is TRBV3-1 (or the pseudogene TRBV3-2), the J call TRBJ2-7; 12 bases match TRBD2. CDR1 is LGHDT and CDR2 is YNNKEL in the germline V gene (reference sequence). The junction had 3 bases not matched to a gene; V was cut back by 1 base and J by 2 bases. CDR3 length equals 16 residues. CDR3 residues: CASSQGGLAGPYEQYF. The CDR3 DNA reads TGTGCCAGCAGCCAAGGGGGACTAGCGGGTCCCTACGAGCAGTACTTC.

V usage is TRBV6-5 and J usage is TRBJ2-7, with a possible D match to TRBD1 (6 bases). V lost 6 bases, J lost 9 bases, and 21 bases lay in between. Germline V gives CDR1 MNHEY, CDR2 SVGAGI. This CDR3 contains 14 residues. DNA of the CDR3: TGTGCCAGCAGCGTAGGACAGAACGTCAGGAGGCAGTACTTC. Its protein is CASSVGQNVRRQYF.

V and J are TRBV6-5 and TRBJ2-7; 7 positions agree with TRBD1. After removal of 7 bases from V and 1 base from J, the junction contained 4 bases not matched to a gene. The CDR3 covers 13 residues. Germline CDR1 is MNHEY and CDR2 is SVGAGI. The CDR3 spells CASKEQGSYEQYF. The CDR3 coding sequence is TGTGCCAGCAAGGAACAGGGGTCCTACGAGCAGTACTTC.

The chain employs TRBV25-1 and TRBJ2-7; D may be TRBD2 (5 bases). This CDR3 has 15 residues. Germline-derived CDR1 and CDR2 are MGHDK and SYGVNS. V lost 1 base, J lost 4 bases, and 14 bases lay in between. The CDR3 reads CASSEFSDPFYEQYF. CDR3 sequence (DNA): TGTGCCAGCAGTGAATTTAGCGACCCTTTTTACGAGCAGTACTTC.

With regard to this clone: Other DNA variants within this sample encode the same CDR3. The rearrangement joins TRBV6-5 to TRBJ1-1; possibly TRBD1 for D (5 bases). The CDR3 runs to 15 residues. V shed 0 bases and J shed 0 bases, with 8 bases lying between them. In germline, CDR1 is MNHEY, CDR2 SVGAGI. CDR3 protein: CASSYSGGMNTEAFF. CDR3 DNA: TGTGCCAGCAGTTACTCGGGGGGGATGAACACTGAAGCTTTCTTT.

Judged by abundance, this clone is medium-sized. The J gene is TRBJ2-7, the V gene TRBV29-1, with 7 bases lining up with TRBD1. J gave up 6 bases and V 8 bases, and 10 bases lay outside the gene matches. Per germline, CDR1 SQVTM and CDR2 ANQGSEA. The CDR3 sequence is 12 residues long. The CDR3 nucleotides are TGCAGCACCCGGACAGGAAGACTCGAGCAGTACTTC. This codes for CSTRTGRLEQYF.

V and J are TRBV5-1 and TRBJ1-1, with D maybe TRBD1 (6 bases). This CDR3 is built from 13 residues. With 4 bases removed from V and 6 bases from J, the gap between germline ends came to 13 bases. Germline V gene lookup returns CDR1 SGHRS and CDR2 YFSETQ. CDR3 loop: CASSPRGFAEAFF. CDR3 in DNA: TGCGCCAGCAGCCCCAGGGGATTCGCTGAAGCTTTCTTT.

The CDR3 DNA reads as TGCGCCAGCAGTTCAGGGGCCCCAAACTATGGCTACACCTTC. Amino acid sequence: CASSSGAPNYGYTF. The V and J genes are TRBV5-1 and TRBJ1-2, with a weak D call TRBD1 (6 bases). CDR1 and CDR2 from the germline V gene are SGHRS and YFSETQ. V shed 5 bases and J shed 2 bases, with 13 bases lying between them. The CDR3 consists of 14 residues.

This clone appeared once. The identical CDR3 is also encoded by other nucleotide sequences in the sample. The CDR3 coding sequence is TGTGCCAGCAGTTGGGGGCAGAACACTGAAGCTTTCTTT. Translating it yields CASSWGQNTEAFF. V is TRBV6-5 and J is TRBJ1-1, with a weak D call TRBD1 (6 bases). The ends were cut back, 4 bases at V and 1 base at J, with 7 bases in the middle. The CDR3 contains 13 residues. Germline V gene data show CDR1 as MNHEY and CDR2 as SVGAGI.

The V gene is TRBV3-1 (or the pseudogene TRBV3-2), the J gene TRBJ1-1, with 7 bases aligning to TRBD1. The germline V gene has CDR1 LGHDT and CDR2 YNNKEL (reference sequence). Losses at the gene ends were 5 bases for V and 3 bases for J; bases not matched to a gene: 6. CDR3 length: 14 residues. CDR3 loop: CASSSGTAYTEAFF. The CDR3 bases are TGTGCCAGCAGCTCCGGGACAGCATACACTGAAGCTTTCTTT.

The chain combines TRBV19 with TRBJ1-6; D remains unclear. CDR3 length: 15 amino acids. Germline-derived CDR1 and CDR2 are LNHDA and SQIVND (reference sequence). V was cut by 3 bases and J by 4 bases, with 10 bases left in between. The DNA for the CDR3 is TGTGCCAGTAGTATTGGAGGGAAGTATAATTCACCCCTCCACTTT. As protein: CASSIGGKYNSPLHF.

The CDR3 coding sequence is TGCAGCGTTGTATCCCTCCCGAACACTGAAGCTTTCTTT. It yields the protein CSVVSLPNTEAFF. The gene calls are TRBV29-1 and TRBJ1-1; D is unresolved. The germline gives CDR1 SQVTM, CDR2 ANQGSEA. The CDR3 consists of 13 residues. V shed 4 bases and J shed 1 base, with 10 bases lying between them.

This rearrangement joins TRBV30 to TRBJ2-1; 8 nucleotides line up with TRBD2. Germline V gene data show CDR1 as GTSNPN and CDR2 as SVGIG (reference sequence). The CDR3 runs 16 residues. Trimming at V came to 3 bases and at J to 5 bases, leaving 12 bases not matched to a gene. CDR3: CAWRAKAGAGDNEQFF. CDR3 coding DNA: TGTGCCTGGAGGGCCAAAGCGGGAGCAGGTGACAATGAGCAGTTCTTC. Together with reference TRBV30 and TRBJ2-1, the CDR3 gives the full variable domain: SQTIHQWPATLVQPVGSPLSLECTVEGTSNPNLYWYRQAAGRGLQLLFYSVGIGQISSEVPQNLSASRPQDRQFILSSKKLLLSDSGFYLCAWRAKAGAGDNEQFFGPGTRLTVL.

The chain combines TRBV2 with TRBJ1-5; D remains unclear. CDR1 is SNHLY, CDR2 FYNNEI, per germline. Trimming pared 2 bases from V and 0 bases from J, leaving 5 bases between. The CDR3 loop spans 14 amino acids. The DNA of the CDR3 is TGTGCCAGCAGTGAATCTGTTAGCAATCAGCCCCAGCATTTT. It is translated as CASSESVSNQPQHF.

This clone was picked up a small number of times. V and J are TRBV12-3 or TRBV12-4 and TRBJ1-1; D ambiguous. The V end lost 6 bases, the J end lost 0 bases, and 8 bases lay between the germline ends. This CDR3 is 13 amino acids long. CDR3 nucleotide sequence: TGTGCCAGCAGCTTATTTATGAACACTGAAGCTTTCTTT. Its translation is CASSLFMNTEAFF.

This sequence joins TRBV14 and TRBJ2-2; D call uncertain. V lost 0 bases, J lost 0 bases, and 17 bases lay in between. This CDR3 has 19 amino acids. Germline V gene lookup returns CDR1 SGHDN and CDR2 FVKESK. CDR3 DNA: TGTGCCAGCAGCCAAGACCTTGTTCCTGCGCGCGCGAACACCGGGGAGCTGTTTTTT. It encodes CASSQDLVPARANTGELFF.

The rearrangement links TRBV11-3 to TRBJ1-1; no firm D call. Trimming removed 0 bases at V and 0 bases at J, with 11 bases between. This CDR3 region has 16 residues. The V gene's germline CDR1 is SGHNT and CDR2 YENEEA. CDR3 residues: CASSLDREGLNTEAFF. The CDR3 nucleotides read TGTGCCAGCAGCTTAGATCGAGAGGGATTGAACACTGAAGCTTTCTTT.

V usage is TRBV15 and J usage is TRBJ1-4, with D unclear. The length of the CDR3 is 13 residues. The germline V gene has CDR1 LNHNV and CDR2 YYDKDF (reference sequence). Trimming stripped 8 bases from V and 0 bases from J, with 7 bases between. CDR3 loop: CATSPSTNEKLFF. The CDR3 nucleotides are TGTGCCACCTCCCCTTCAACTAATGAAAAACTGTTTTTT.

This sequence joins TRBV3-1 (or the pseudogene TRBV3-2) and TRBJ2-3; D is possibly TRBD2 (5 bases). V lost 1 base and J lost 2, with 10 bases in between. This CDR3 has 15 amino acids. From germline, CDR1 is LGHDT and CDR2 YNNKEL (reference sequence). In DNA, the CDR3 is TGTGCCAGCAGCCAAGCGGGCGGGTACACAGATACGCAGTATTTT. It is translated as CASSQAGGYTDTQYF.

The chain has TRBV4-3 and TRBJ2-2; the match to TRBD2 covers 12 bases. The germline V gene encodes CDR1 LGHNA and CDR2 YSLEER. V dropped 1 base and J dropped 9; count of bases not matched to a gene: 3. The CDR3 is 15 residues long. In nucleotides, the CDR3 is TGCGCCAGCAGCCAAGTGACTAGCGGGAGCCGGGAGCTGTTTTTT. As protein: CASSQVTSGSRELFF.

The chain has TRBV7-9 and TRBJ2-7; 7 bases are a match to TRBD1. The germline V gene has CDR1 SEHNR and CDR2 FQNEAQ (reference sequence). CDR3 length: 16 residues. With V trimmed by 4 bases and J by 3 bases, 12 bases remained unmatched. CDR3 nucleotide sequence: TGTGCCAGCAGCTCCCCGATTGGCCCAGGGGGCTACGAGCAGTACTTC. Amino acids: CASSSPIGPGGYEQYF.

The V call is TRBV3-1 (or the pseudogene TRBV3-2), the J call TRBJ2-7; a weak D match, TRBD1 (5 bases). The CDR3 sequence is 18 residues long. V shed 4 bases and J shed 6 bases, with 28 bases lying between them. Germline CDR1 reads LGHDT; CDR2 reads YNNKEL (reference sequence). CDR3 amino acids: CASSLMSPTAGWLGEQYF. The CDR3 DNA follows: TGTGCCAGCAGCCTGATGAGCCCGACAGCAGGGTGGCTTGGCGAGCAGTACTTC.

The gene calls are TRBV3-1 (or the pseudogene TRBV3-2) and TRBJ2-1; 10 nucleotides match TRBD2. CDR3 size: 16 residues. Germline CDR1 LGHDT, CDR2 YNNKEL (reference sequence). V lost 3 bases, J lost 6 bases, and 8 bases stayed unmatched. In nucleotides, the CDR3 is TGTGCCAGCAGCCATTCCCTAGCGGGAGTCGGCAATGAGCAGTTCTTC. Translated: CASSHSLAGVGNEQFF.